Listed here are 30 T cell receptor beta chains from one sample, sequenced in a study of CD4+ T cells in melanoma. The repertoire was sequenced with immunoSEQ multiplex PCR; TCRdb's copy has only in-frame clones and lacks some. The table includes about 140,000 clones, 80% to 95% detected once. The source is a human donor with melanoma.

The chain employs TRBV19 and TRBJ1-2; no definite D call. Germline-derived CDR1 and CDR2 are LNHDA and SQIVND (reference sequence). The CDR3 is 11 residues long. V dropped 4 bases and J dropped 13 bases, with 13 bases sitting between them. The CDR3 DNA is TGTGCCAGTAGTACCTCGGACGTGCCCACCTTC. As protein: CASSTSDVPTF. Supplemented by reference TRBV19 and TRBJ1-2, the full variable domain reads DGGITQSPKYLFRKEGQNVTLSCEQNLNHDAMYWYRQDPGQGLRLIYYSQIVNDFQKGDIAEGYSVSREKKESFPLTVTSAQKNPTAFYLCASSTSDVPTFGSGTRLTVV.

In this sample, this clone turned up once. The gene calls are TRBV5-4 and TRBJ2-5; 13 bases line up with TRBD2. J gave up 0 bases and V 4 bases, and 3 bases lay outside the gene matches. CDR3 size: 16 residues. Per the germline V gene, CDR1 is SGHNT and CDR2 is YYREEE (reference sequence). DNA for the CDR3: TGTGCCAGCAGCGCGACTAGCGGGGGGAACCAAGAGACCCAGTACTTC. This sequence encodes CASSATSGGNQETQYF.

V and J are TRBV27 and TRBJ2-1; TRBD1 agrees at 7 bases. V shed 2 bases and J 7 bases; nucleotides not matched to a gene: 8. Germline CDR1 MNHEY, CDR2 SMNVEV (reference sequence). The CDR3 loop spans 15 amino acids. The CDR3 region is CASSLRTGLGNEQFF. The DNA for the CDR3 is TGTGCCAGCAGTTTAAGGACAGGCTTGGGAAATGAGCAGTTCTTC.

The rearrangement joins TRBV5-1 to TRBJ2-1, with 7 bases that match TRBD1. V was clipped by 5 bases and J by 10 bases; unmatched bases: 18. The CDR3 spans 16 residues. The germline gives CDR1 SGHRS, CDR2 YFSETQ. CDR3 sequence reads: CASRINTGTAAGEQFF. Written as DNA, the CDR3 is TGCGCCAGCAGAATCAATACCGGGACAGCCGCAGGGGAGCAGTTCTTC.

The V and J genes are TRBV5-1 and TRBJ1-1; 7 nucleotides line up with TRBD1. The CDR3 runs to 16 residues. V shed 0 bases, J shed 0 bases, and the junction held 5 bases outside the gene matches. From germline, CDR1 is SGHRS and CDR2 YFSETQ. The CDR3 reads CASSLDPGQLNTEAFF. CDR3 nucleotide sequence: TGCGCCAGCAGCTTGGATCCGGGACAGTTGAACACTGAAGCTTTCTTT.

CDR3 sequence reads: CASSLGAGWADTQYF. The CDR3 bases are TGTGCCAGCAGCTTAGGTGCGGGCTGGGCAGATACGCAGTATTTT. The chain recombines TRBV7-2 with TRBJ2-3; D is possibly TRBD2 (5 bases). The CDR3 contains 15 residues. Germline CDR1 SGHTA, CDR2 FQGNSA. Between the trimmed V and J ends, which lost 1 base and 4 bases, there was a span of 12 bases.

This clone was counted once. The chain links TRBV4-2 to TRBJ1-2, with D uncertain. The CDR3 runs 16 residues. Germline CDR1 reads LGHNA; CDR2 reads YNFKEQ. The V and J ends lost 1 base and 3 bases respectively, with 15 bases between them. The CDR3 nucleotides are TGTGCCAGCAGCCAAGCTTCTAGAGACTCCTACTATGGCTACACCTTC. Its translation: CASSQASRDSYYGYTF.

V usage is TRBV7-3 and J usage is TRBJ2-2; tentative D call: TRBD1 (5 bases). Germline V gene lookup returns CDR1 SGHTA and CDR2 FQGTGA. The CDR3 has 15 amino acids. The V end was cut by 4 bases, the J end by 0 bases, with 9 bases between. CDR3: CASSSRVTNTGELFF. The CDR3 region has the DNA TGTGCCAGCAGCTCCAGGGTTACGAACACCGGGGAGCTGTTTTTT.

As to this clone: At one end the junction does not follow the germline gene, possibly because of a read error. Other nucleotide sequences in the sample specify the same CDR3. The genes are TRBV30 and TRBJ1-2; D uncertain. The CDR3 has 14 amino acids. Germline lookup yields CDR1 GTSNPN and CDR2 SVGIG (reference sequence). The CDR3 DNA reads as TGTGCTTGGAGCAAACCCCCCGATAGCTATGGCTACACCTTC. Its protein product is CAWSKPPDSYGYTF. Together with reference TRBV30 and TRBJ1-2, the CDR3 gives the full variable domain: SQTIHQWPATLVQPVGSPLSLECTVEGTSNPNLYWYRQAAGRGLQLLFYSVGIGQISSEVPQNLSASRPQDRQFILSSKKLLLSDSGFYLCAWSKPPDSYGYTFGSGTRLTVV.

The V and J genes are TRBV10-1 and TRBJ2-1, with D tentatively TRBD1 or TRBD2 (5 bases each). Germline assignment: CDR1 WNHNN and CDR2 SYGVQD (reference sequence). The germline V and J ends were trimmed by 5 bases and 6 bases, with 11 bases remaining between them. This CDR3 is built from 13 residues. The CDR3 spells CASSPTAVNEQFF. The CDR3 coding sequence is TGCGCCAGCAGTCCGACAGCGGTCAATGAGCAGTTCTTC.

The chain uses TRBV25-1 and TRBJ2-7, with no clear D. CDR1 is MGHDK and CDR2 is SYGVNS in the germline V gene. The CDR3 sequence is 11 residues long. The V end lost 0 bases, the J end lost 5 bases, and 2 bases lay between the germline ends. CDR3 in amino acids: CASSEYHEQYF. The CDR3 nucleotides read TGTGCCAGCAGTGAATACCACGAGCAGTACTTC.

J is TRBJ1-1 and V is TRBV5-1; D remains ambiguous. V was shortened by 0 bases and J by 1 base, with 7 bases between the two germline ends. The CDR3 extends over 14 amino acids. Germline lookup yields CDR1 SGHRS and CDR2 YFSETQ. The CDR3 nucleotides are TGCGCCAGCAGCTTGGGACGGGAGAACACTGAAGCTTTCTTT. This sequence encodes CASSLGRENTEAFF.

The chain couples TRBV6-5 to TRBJ2-7; 7 nucleotides match TRBD2. The CDR3 loop spans 13 amino acids. CDR1 MNHEY and CDR2 SVGAGI come from the germline V gene. J was trimmed by 5 bases and V by 6 bases; bases with no gene match: 7. The CDR3, as DNA: TGTGCCAGCAGGGTCAGCGGGGCCCACGAGCAGTACTTC. Translation: CASRVSGAHEQYF.

This sequence joins TRBV7-2 and TRBJ1-6; D is unresolved. Trimming shortened V by 6 bases and J by 14 bases, and 23 bases separated the two germline ends. The CDR3 runs to 15 residues. Germline V gives CDR1 SGHTA, CDR2 FQGNSA. In nucleotides, the CDR3 is TGTGCCAGCAGTTATAGACACCCCGGAGAAGGGACCCTCCACTTT. Amino acid sequence: CASSYRHPGEGTLHF.

The sample holds one count of this clone. CDR3 bases: TGTGCCAGCGGACGGGGGATTCGCTCCGGTGAGCAGTTCTTC. Protein product: CASGRGIRSGEQFF. The gene calls are TRBV6-5 and TRBJ2-1; the D gene is possibly TRBD2 (6 bases). The V end was cut by 8 bases, the J end by 9 bases, with 20 bases between. The CDR3 covers 14 residues. Per germline, CDR1 MNHEY and CDR2 SVGAGI.

The gene calls are TRBV11-2 and TRBJ1-1; D gene ambiguous. V was pared by 6 bases and J by 5 bases, with 13 bases between. The germline CDR1 and CDR2 sequences are SGHAT and FQNNGV. CDR3 length equals 13 residues. The CDR3 DNA reads as TGTGCCAGCAGTCAAGGAGGGAAAACTGAAGCTTTCTTT. Protein product: CASSQGGKTEAFF.

The V call is TRBV2, the J call TRBJ2-5; no reliable D call. Trimming took 3 bases from V and 4 from J, leaving 18 bases between them. Germline assignment: CDR1 SNHLY and CDR2 FYNNEI. The length of the CDR3 is 16 residues. CDR3 bases: TGTGCCAGCAGTGACCCCCAGGATTGGGCCGGAGAGACCCAGTACTTC. Amino acids: CASSDPQDWAGETQYF.

The chain links TRBV6-5 to TRBJ2-7; 8 nucleotides match TRBD1. Germline-derived CDR1 and CDR2 are MNHEY and SVGAGI. Trimming removed 5 bases from V and 4 bases from J; junction bases left unmatched: 10. The CDR3 loop spans 15 amino acids. This CDR3 is CASSGFGTGEYEQYF. CDR3 coding DNA: TGTGCCAGCAGTGGGTTTGGGACAGGTGAATACGAGCAGTACTTC.

The chain combines TRBV29-1 with TRBJ2-5, with D perhaps TRBD1 (5 bases). The CDR3 consists of 12 residues. The germline CDR1 and CDR2 sequences are SQVTM and ANQGSEA. V was trimmed by 4 bases and J by 6 bases, leaving 12 bases between them. CDR3 bases: TGCAGCGTTGCCCAGGGAACCCAGACCCAGTACTTC. Its translation: CSVAQGTQTQYF. The entire variable domain, with the rest obtained from reference TRBV29-1 and TRBJ2-5, is as follows: SAVISQKPSRDICQRGTSLTIQCQVDSQVTMMFWYRQQPGQSLTLIATANQGSEATYESGFVIDKFPISRPNLTFSTLTVSNMSPEDSSIYLCSVAQGTQTQYFGPGTRLLVL.

A single count supports this clone. The gene calls are TRBV27 and TRBJ1-6; D not certain. V shed 2 bases and J shed 9 bases, with 14 bases lying between them. The CDR3 length is 15 residues. CDR1 MNHEY and CDR2 SMNVEV come from the germline V gene (reference sequence). The CDR3 DNA sequence: TGTGCCAGCAGTTTAAGCGGGAGAGGGATTTCACCCCTCCACTTT. It translates to CASSLSGRGISPLHF.

This clone was counted a few times. The rearrangement uses TRBV7-8 and TRBJ2-3; D gene ambiguous. Trimming removed 1 base at V and 0 bases at J, with 8 bases between. The CDR3 loop spans 15 amino acids. CDR1 is SGHVS, CDR2 FQNEAQ, per germline. Here the CDR3 DNA reads TGTGCCAGCAGCTTAGACATGTCAAGCACAGATACGCAGTATTTT. This translates into CASSLDMSSTDTQYF. The full variable domain, in which reference TRBV7-8 and TRBJ2-3 provide the parts outside the CDR3, is GAGVSQSPRYKVAKRGQDVALRCDPISGHVSLFWYQQALGQGPEFLTYFQNEAQLDKSGLPSDRFFAERPEGSVSTLKIQRTQQEDSAVYLCASSLDMSSTDTQYFGPGTRLTVL.

The chain is built from TRBV5-1 and TRBJ1-1; 8 bases match TRBD1. The length of the CDR3 is 15 residues. V shed 4 bases, J shed 5 bases, and the junction held 10 bases outside the gene matches. Germline V lookup: CDR1 SGHRS, CDR2 YFSETQ. The CDR3 region has the DNA TGCGCCAGCAGCCCAACCCAGGGGGCAAGGACTGAAGCTTTCTTT. As protein: CASSPTQGARTEAFF.

Only one count was recorded for this clone. V is TRBV5-1 and J is TRBJ2-1; 9 nucleotides line up with TRBD2. The V segment lost 7 bases and the J segment 5 bases; nucleotides outside the gene matches: 7. Germline-derived CDR1 and CDR2 are SGHRS and YFSETQ. The CDR3 is 14 residues long. The CDR3 spells CASWGGGADNEQFF. The DNA for the CDR3 is TGCGCCAGCTGGGGCGGGGGGGCCGACAATGAGCAGTTCTTC.

V and J are TRBV6-5 and TRBJ2-3; 7 bases agree with TRBD1. Germline CDR1 MNHEY, CDR2 SVGAGI. Trimming took 5 bases from V and 7 from J; bases not matched to a gene: 12. The CDR3 length is 15 residues. The CDR3 DNA sequence: TGTGCCAGCAGTCCCACGACAGGGCCAGGGAATACGCAGTATTTT. Its translation is CASSPTTGPGNTQYF.

The rearrangement uses TRBV5-1 and TRBJ2-3; 7 bases line up with TRBD2. CDR1 is SGHRS and CDR2 is YFSETQ in the germline V gene. The CDR3 is made up of 16 amino acids. The V segment lost 4 bases and the J segment 1 base; nucleotides outside the gene matches: 9. The CDR3 DNA reads as TGCGCCAGCAGCCCCTTCGGGGGAGGGGGCACAGATACGCAGTATTTT. This encodes CASSPFGGGGTDTQYF.

The rearrangement uses TRBV27 and TRBJ2-5, with 9 bases lining up with TRBD1. Unmatched junction bases numbered 16, after V lost 3 bases and J lost 5 bases. The CDR3 sequence is 18 residues long. The germline gives CDR1 MNHEY, CDR2 SMNVEV (reference sequence). CDR3 region: CASSLRLGGQGRWETQYF. CDR3 in DNA: TGTGCCAGCAGTTTGAGGCTAGGTGGACAGGGGCGATGGGAGACCCAGTACTTC.

V is TRBV6-1 and J is TRBJ2-2, with 9 nucleotides matching TRBD1. The germline V gene has CDR1 MNHNS and CDR2 SASEGT. This CDR3 comprises 15 residues. The DNA of the CDR3 is TGTTACACGTCGGGACAGGGTTTTTTTGCCGGGGAGCTGTTTTTT. This codes for CYTSGQGFFAGELFF.

This chain links TRBV5-5 with TRBJ1-2; perhaps TRBD1 as D (5 bases). The CDR3 is 15 residues long. Germline CDR1 and CDR2: SGHKS and YYEKEE (reference sequence). Trimming stripped 4 bases from V and 3 bases from J, with 16 bases between. CDR3 bases: TGTGCCAGCAGCCGGGACCCGCTTCTGGACTATGGCTACACCTTC. This gives the protein CASSRDPLLDYGYTF.

The chain joins TRBV2 to TRBJ1-1, with D tentatively TRBD1 (6 bases). V was shortened by 7 bases and J by 6 bases, with 18 bases between the two germline ends. CDR3 length: 14 residues. Germline V gene lookup returns CDR1 SNHLY and CDR2 FYNNEI. CDR3: CASKYTGYESEAFF. The DNA of the CDR3 is TGTGCCAGCAAATATACAGGGTACGAATCTGAAGCTTTCTTT. Full variable domain (remainder filled in from reference TRBV2 and TRBJ1-1): EPEVTQTPSHQVTQMGQEVILRCVPISNHLYFYWYRQILGQKVEFLVSFYNNEISEKSEIFDDQFSVERPDGSNFTLKIRSTKLEDSAMYFCASKYTGYESEAFFGQGTRLTVV.

V gene TRBV18 combines with J gene TRBJ1-4; tentative D call: TRBD1 (5 bases). Germline lookup yields CDR1 KGHSH and CDR2 LQKENI. CDR3 length: 14 amino acids. Trimming cost V 6 bases and J 0 bases, with 8 bases left between them. The CDR3, as DNA: TGTGCCAGCTCTCCGGGGCCAACTAATGAAAAACTGTTTTTT. Protein: CASSPGPTNEKLFF.